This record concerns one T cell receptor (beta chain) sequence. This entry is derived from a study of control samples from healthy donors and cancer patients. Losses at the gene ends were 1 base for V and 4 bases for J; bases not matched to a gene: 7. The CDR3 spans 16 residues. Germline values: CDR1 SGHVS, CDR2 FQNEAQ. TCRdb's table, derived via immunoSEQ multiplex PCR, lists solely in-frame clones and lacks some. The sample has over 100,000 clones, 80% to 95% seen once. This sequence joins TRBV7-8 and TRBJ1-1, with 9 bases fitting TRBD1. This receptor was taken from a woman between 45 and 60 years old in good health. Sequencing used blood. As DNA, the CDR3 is TGTGCCAGCAGCTTAGTTGGGACAGGGTCGGGCACTGAAGCTTTCTTT. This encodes CASSLVGTGSGTEAFF.